These 15 T cell receptor beta chains share one sample of origin, sequenced in a study of T cell repertoires in cytomegalovirus infection. TCRdb independently ran MiXCR on the reads; one entry per CDR3 protein. The sample shows about 74,000 distinct CDR3 sequences, approximately 30% of them seen only once. What these receptors recognize is not known. Sequencing was performed on CD8+ T cells from cultured PBMCs, taken from culture after CMV antigen stimulation. The receptor source for this set is a human donor in good health (CMV status not recorded). Some clones in this sample may be carry-over from other donors' samples.

The rearrangement joins TRBV12-3 or TRBV12-4 to TRBJ2-5, with 9 bases fitting TRBD1. V lost 4 bases to trimming and J lost 5 bases; unmatched junction nucleotides: 2. The CDR3 totals 13 residues. CDR3 bases: TGTGCCAGCAGTTGGACAGGGGTGGAGACCCAGTACTTC. Its translation: CASSWTGVETQYF.

This clonotype has just a few counts. This chain connects TRBV24-1 to TRBJ1-5; maybe TRBD1 (5 bases). Per the germline V gene, CDR1 is KGHDR and CDR2 is SFDVKD. Trimming took off 5 bases at V and 4 bases at J, with 26 bases between the two ends. The CDR3 sequence is 19 residues long. This chain's CDR3 is CATSALGTGSHRWNQPQHF. CDR3 coding DNA: TGTGCCACCAGTGCCCTGGGCACAGGAAGCCATCGTTGGAATCAGCCCCAGCATTTT.

V usage is TRBV11-2 and J usage is TRBJ1-1; D uncertain. The CDR3 spans 13 residues. The ends were cut back, 5 bases at V and 7 bases at J, with 14 bases in the middle. Looked up from germline, CDR1 is SGHAT and CDR2 is FQNNGV. CDR3 sequence (DNA): TGTGCCAGCAGCGTAGGCAAGTGGGTTGAAGCTTTCTTT. Translating gives CASSVGKWVEAFF. Full variable domain (rest looked up from reference TRBV11-2 and TRBJ1-1): EAGVAQSPRYKIIEKRQSVAFWCNPISGHATLYWYQQILGQGPKLLIQFQNNGVVDDSQLPKDRFSAERLKGVDSTLKIQPAKLEDSAVYLCASSVGKWVEAFFGQGTRLTVV.

There are many counts of this clonotype. The chain is built from TRBV11-2 and TRBJ1-2; TRBD1 matches 8 bases. J lost 3 bases, V lost 5 bases, and 8 bases had no gene match. Germline V gene data show CDR1 as SGHAT and CDR2 as FQNNGV. The CDR3 length is 15 residues. The CDR3 DNA sequence: TGTGCCAGCAGCCCTGGACAGGGAGGGTACTATGGCTACACCTTC. This codes for CASSPGQGGYYGYTF.

The chain joins TRBV28 to TRBJ1-2, with a tentative D call TRBD1 (6 bases). CDR3 length: 14 amino acids. Trimming stripped 3 bases from V and 8 bases from J, with 16 bases between. Per germline, CDR1 MDHEN and CDR2 SYDVKM. The CDR3 DNA reads as TGTGCCAGCAGTTTCCCACAGGGTTTCGGCGGCTACACCTTC. Translated: CASSFPQGFGGYTF.

The chain joins TRBV25-1 to TRBJ1-6, with D unresolved. The V end lost 8 bases, the J end lost 13 bases, and 6 bases lay between the germline ends. Germline CDR1 reads MGHDK; CDR2 reads SYGVNS. The CDR3 has 9 amino acids. Here the CDR3 DNA reads TGTGCCAGCGGCTCGCCCCTCCACTTT. This codes for CASGSPLHF.

This clonotype was recorded once. A read error may be the cause here, since a much bigger clone is one base away. The V call is TRBV7-6, the J call TRBJ1-1; 8 bases fit TRBD1. Germline V gives CDR1 SGHVS, CDR2 FNYEAQ. V was pared by 5 bases and J by 5 bases, with 28 bases of the junction left unmatched. The CDR3 covers 21 residues. CDR3 nucleotides: TGTGCCAGCAGCCTGAGGGGGTCGATCCGGGACAGGAGGAACGAGGGGACTGAAGCTTTCTTT. Translated: CASSLRGSIRDRRNEGTEAFF.

The gene calls are TRBV11-3 and TRBJ2-1; D uncertain. Trimming left V 1 base short and J 10 bases short, with 11 bases between. CDR3 length equals 13 residues. Germline assignment: CDR1 SGHNT and CDR2 YENEEA. The CDR3 coding sequence is TGTGCCAGCAGCTTAGGAGGCAGTCTCGAGCAGTTCTTC. It encodes CASSLGGSLEQFF.

The rearrangement links TRBV5-5 to TRBJ1-5; TRBD1 is a possible D gene (5 bases). The germline V and J ends were trimmed by 4 bases and 6 bases, with 14 bases remaining between them. Germline CDR1 is SGHKS and CDR2 is YYEKEE (reference sequence). The CDR3 is 14 residues long. The CDR3 DNA sequence: TGTGCCAGCAGCCGCGGGGGGGAGGGTCAGCCCCAGCATTTT. Protein sequence: CASSRGGEGQPQHF. Using reference TRBV5-5 and TRBJ1-5 for the parts outside the CDR3, the full variable domain is DAGVTQSPTHLIKTRGQQVTLRCSPISGHKSVSWYQQVLGQGPQFIFQYYEKEERGRGNFPDRFSARQFPNYSSELNVNALLLGDSALYLCASSRGGEGQPQHFGDGTRLSIL.

This clonotype has a handful of counts. This CDR3 is CASSSGLAGGYEQFF. For the CDR3, the DNA is TGTGCCAGCAGCTCGGGACTAGCGGGAGGGTATGAGCAGTTCTTC. This chain links TRBV7-9 with TRBJ2-1, with 16 bases that match TRBD2. The germline gives CDR1 SEHNR, CDR2 FQNEAQ (reference sequence). J lost 8 bases, V lost 4 bases, and 2 bases had no gene match. The CDR3 has 15 residues.

This clonotype was counted a few times. The chain recombines TRBV19 with TRBJ2-7; no firm D call. The CDR3 extends over 12 amino acids. Trimming took 5 bases from V and 5 from J, leaving 10 bases between them. Germline CDR1 reads LNHDA; CDR2 reads SQIVND (reference sequence). Here the CDR3 reads CASSALPHEQYF. CDR3 DNA: TGTGCCAGTAGTGCCCTCCCCCACGAGCAGTACTTC.

The CDR3 region is CASSSHSGGAIGDEQFF. The CDR3 DNA sequence: TGTGCCAGCAGCTCCCATAGCGGGGGGGCCATAGGGGATGAGCAGTTCTTC. The chain uses TRBV7-3 and TRBJ2-1, with 11 bases lining up with TRBD2. CDR1 SGHTA and CDR2 FQGTGA come from the germline V gene. This CDR3 is built from 17 residues. J was trimmed by 8 bases and V by 4 bases; bases with no gene match: 13.

The chain links TRBV6-5 to TRBJ1-2; 7 bases align to TRBD1. Germline V CDR1 and CDR2: MNHEY, SVGAGI. V dropped 4 bases and J dropped 6; count of bases not matched to a gene: 8. The CDR3 is 14 residues long. The CDR3 coding sequence is TGTGCCAGCAGTTCTCTCGGGACAGTGAATGGCTACACCTTC. Translated, it gives CASSSLGTVNGYTF.

There are many counts of this clonotype. J is TRBJ2-1 and V is TRBV7-2, with 9 bases identical to TRBD2. CDR1 is SGHTA, CDR2 FQGNSA, per germline. V shed 6 bases and J 4 bases; nucleotides not matched to a gene: 10. The length of the CDR3 is 16 residues. CDR3 sequence (DNA): TGTGCCAGCAGTTCCCTTGCTAGCGGGGTGTACAATGAGCAGTTCTTC. Translation: CASSSLASGVYNEQFF.

This clonotype was recorded many times. V gene TRBV6-5 combines with J gene TRBJ2-1, with 7 bases lining up with TRBD2. The CDR3 spans 19 residues. Germline lookup yields CDR1 MNHEY and CDR2 SVGAGI. With 6 bases clipped from V and 1 base from J, the junction kept 18 bases outside the gene matches. The CDR3 nucleotides read TGTGCCAGCAGGGAGGATGGGGTCTGGGAGGGTAAGTCCTACAATGAGCAGTTCTTC. It encodes CASREDGVWEGKSYNEQFF.